The sequence of this T cell receptor beta chain was determined in a study of blood T cell repertoires in COVID-19. Study context: T cells, B-cell-depleted T cells, or PBMCs provided the cDNA or gDNA that served as material.

The CDR3 loop spans 15 amino acids. The germline V gene has CDR1 SGHRS and CDR2 YFSETQ. Trimming took 4 bases from V and 0 from J; bases not matched to a gene: 4. Authors' processing steps: From reference gene primer amplification, estimates of nucleated cell counts were derived. Sequenced by immunoSEQ multiplex PCR; TCRdb stores in-frame clones only, minus some. V, J and clone size reflect that table, while D and trimming were determined from the DNA. The sample includes under 300,000 clones, 80% to 85% seen only once; the top ten take roughly 3.2%. The chain uses TRBV5-1 and TRBJ1-3; the match to TRBD1 covers 7 bases. Sequencing was carried out using peripheral blood. This sequence was found in a woman aged 18-29 years with acute or convalescent COVID-19. The CDR3 DNA is TGCGCCAGCAGCCACAGGGGTGGCTCTGGAAACACCATATATTTT. It codes for CASSHRGGSGNTIYF.